This TCR beta chain was obtained from a study of CD8 T cell repertoires and HIV-1 epitope variants. Study background: T cells were stimulated with Twenty-five Gag and Nef peptides separately. Tested: three Gag epitope families, Nef HW9 and YT9. T cells were cultured for nine to ten days with cytokines added on days 3 and 7. General observations from the study: Nine or ten antigen-specific TCR beta clonotypes were found; roughly six seemed cross-reactive to variants.

The V segment lost 0 bases and the J segment 5 bases; nucleotides outside the gene matches: 11. The length of the CDR3 is 17 residues. Germline CDR1 PRHDT, CDR2 FYEKMQ (reference sequence). Repertoires were generated with immunoSEQ multiplex PCR, while TCRdb's copy carries only in-frame clones and drops some. Counted here are tens of thousands of clones, roughly 81% occurring once; the ten biggest clones make up about a quarter. For this clone: What it binds is not known.

Source material: uncultured baseline CD8+ T cells from peripheral blood mononuclear cells (PBMCs). This chain uses TRBV13 with TRBJ2-3; 7 nucleotides agree with TRBD1. The TCR was taken from a male donor with HIV. The CDR3 is CASSLGFGQAWGDTQYF. Here the CDR3 DNA reads TGTGCCAGCAGCTTAGGCTTCGGACAGGCCTGGGGAGATACGCAGTATTTT.